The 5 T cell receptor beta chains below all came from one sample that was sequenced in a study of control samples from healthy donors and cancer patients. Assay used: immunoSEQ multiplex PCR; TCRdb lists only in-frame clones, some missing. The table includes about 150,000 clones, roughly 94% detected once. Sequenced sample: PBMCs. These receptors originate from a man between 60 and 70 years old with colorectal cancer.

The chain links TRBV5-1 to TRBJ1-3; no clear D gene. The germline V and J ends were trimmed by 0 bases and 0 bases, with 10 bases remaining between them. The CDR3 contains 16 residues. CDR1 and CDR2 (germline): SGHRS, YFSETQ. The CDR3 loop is CASSLGQVNSGNTIYF. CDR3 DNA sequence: TGCGCCAGCAGCTTGGGGCAGGTTAACTCTGGAAACACCATATATTTT.

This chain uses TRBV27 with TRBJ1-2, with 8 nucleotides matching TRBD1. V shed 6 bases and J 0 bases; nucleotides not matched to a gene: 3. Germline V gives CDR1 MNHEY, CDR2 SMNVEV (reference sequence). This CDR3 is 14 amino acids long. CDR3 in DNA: TGTGCCAGCAGGGGGACAGGTTCTAACTATGGCTACACCTTC. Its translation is CASRGTGSNYGYTF.

The CDR3 DNA follows: TGTGCCATCAGTGTATCAGGGGGAAAAGAGACCCAGTACTTC. It yields the protein CAISVSGGKETQYF. The chain employs TRBV10-3 and TRBJ2-5, with 7 nucleotides matching TRBD1. CDR1 and CDR2 from the germline V gene are ENHRY and SYGVKD. Trimming removed 4 bases from V and 3 bases from J; junction bases left unmatched: 5. The CDR3 covers 14 residues.

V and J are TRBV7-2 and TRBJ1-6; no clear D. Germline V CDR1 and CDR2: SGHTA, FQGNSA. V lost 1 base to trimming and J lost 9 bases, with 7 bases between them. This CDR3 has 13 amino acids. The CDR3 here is CASSLGGSSPLHF. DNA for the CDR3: TGTGCCAGCAGCTTAGGAGGGAGTTCACCCCTCCACTTT.

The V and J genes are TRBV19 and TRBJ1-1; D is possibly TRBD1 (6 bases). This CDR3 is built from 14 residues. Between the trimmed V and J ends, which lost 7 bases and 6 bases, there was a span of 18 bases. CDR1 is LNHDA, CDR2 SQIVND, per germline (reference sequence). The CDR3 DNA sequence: TGTGCCAGTAACGACCTCAGGGGTTTTGCTGAAGCTTTCTTT. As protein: CASNDLRGFAEAFF.